This T cell receptor beta chain was captured in a study of blood T cells in healthy people across ages. As for the study in general: Through template switching, about one barcoded beta molecule was captured per two T cells, as measured in model experiments. The study, taken as a whole, reports: Per million T cells, the diversity of TCR beta decreased roughly linearly as age advanced. Diversity was estimated from one million T cells, and these estimates were considered underestimates. Greater diversity and more naive CD4+ cells were seen in long-lived donors than in aged donors.

The trim removed 2 bases at V and 1 base at J, leaving 2 bases unmatched. This CDR3 spans 17 amino acids. Germline V gene lookup returns CDR1 WSHSY and CDR2 SAAADI. Using a J-beta primer mix together with a sample-barcoded 5' primer, a second PCR was run for roughly 7 to 11 cycles. MiXCR was run by TCRdb on the 5' RACE reads, yielding one entry per CDR3 protein. The profile shows some 900,000 distinct CDR3 sequences, around 49% of them singletons. This clonotype was counted between two and nine times. Its target is not known. What was sequenced was blood. The receptor comes from a man between 25 and 39 years old in good health. The chain combines TRBV10-2 with TRBJ2-6, with 10 bases matching TRBD2. The CDR3: CASSEERGGSGANVLTF. DNA for the CDR3: TGCGCCAGCAGTGAGGAGCGGGGGGGATCTGGGGCCAACGTCCTGACTTTC.